A selection of T cell receptor beta chains follows, all from one sample in a study of shared clonotypes between healthy human individuals. The assay was immunoSEQ multiplex PCR, and TCRdb's table has in-frame clones only and misses some. The sample includes some 2.4 million clones, approximately 93% of them seen just once. The sample comprised naive CD4+ T cells from PBMCs. The source is a young man in good health. Some clones in this sample may be carry-over from other donors' samples. CDR3s include the opening cysteine and the closing phenylalanine or tryptophan. Fields, in order: J gene, D gene, V gene, CDR3 length, clone size, CDR3 DNA, CDR3 protein. D genes are given only for firm matches. For some rows the clone size is stated as once, few or many, or as a class when expanded; others skip it.

TRBJ2-1,-,TRBV4-2,12,-,TGTGCCAGCAGCCAAGCTGCCAATGAGCAGTTCTTC,CASSQAANEQFF
TRBJ2-5,-,TRBV18,13,-,TGTGCCAGCTCACCAGTAGGCCAAGAGACCCAGTACTTC,CASSPVGQETQYF
TRBJ2-1,-,TRBV9,15,-,TGTGCCAGCAGCGTAACTCCCGCAAACTACAATGAGCAGTTCTTC,CASSVTPANYNEQFF
TRBJ2-7,TRBD1,TRBV5-8,16,-,TGTGCCAGCAGCGCTACGCCGGGACAGGGGTTTAAGGAGCAGTACTTC,CASSATPGQGFKEQYF
TRBJ2-2,-,TRBV14,17,-,TGTGCCAGCAGCCAAGACCGGGGCAGGTCGAACACCGGGGAGCTGTTTTTT,CASSQDRGRSNTGELFF
TRBJ2-3,TRBD2,TRBV7-6,19,-,TGTGCCAGCAGCTTAGGGACGCCTGGACTAGCGGGACCCACAGATACGCAGTATTTT,CASSLGTPGLAGPTDTQYF
TRBJ2-7,-,TRBV9,14,-,TGTGCCAGCAGCGTTTCACCTGGTCCATACGAGCAGTACTTC,CASSVSPGPYEQYF
TRBJ1-1,TRBD1,TRBV27,15,once,TGTGCCAGCAGTTTTAGACAGGGGGGGAACACTGAAGCTTTCTTT,CASSFRQGGNTEAFF
TRBJ2-1,TRBD2,TRBV7-2,16,-,TGTGCCAGCAGCTTAGCGTTTAGCGGGCACTACAATGAGCAGTTCTTC,CASSLAFSGHYNEQFF
TRBJ2-2,-,TRBV11-3,14,-,TGTGCCAGCAGTCGGGACGGGCACACCGGGGAGCTGTTTTTT,CASSRDGHTGELFF
TRBJ1-1,-,TRBV7-9,14,-,TGTGCCAGCAGCGTTTCCCGGGGGGACACTGAAGCTTTCTTT,CASSVSRGDTEAFF
TRBJ2-1,TRBD1,TRBV7-9,14,-,TGTGCCAGCAGCCGGGGACAGTCTTACAATGAGCAGTTCTTC,CASSRGQSYNEQFF
TRBJ1-2,TRBD1,TRBV5-1,15,-,TGCGCCAGCAGCCCAGCCGGGACAGGGTTCGATGGCTACACCTTC,CASSPAGTGFDGYTF
TRBJ2-3,TRBD2,TRBV19,14,once,TGTGCCAGCCTAGCGGGAGGAGGGGCAGATACGCAGTATTTT,CASLAGGGADTQYF
TRBJ1-4,-,TRBV7-9,16,-,TGTGCCAGCAGCTTATTAGACGGAAGGCCTCTTGAAAAACTGTTTTTT,CASSLLDGRPLEKLFF
TRBJ1-1,-,TRBV18,17,-,TGTGCCAGCTCCCCTCAGTTGAGAGGGTATGAGAACACTGAAGCTTTCTTT,CASSPQLRGYENTEAFF
TRBJ2-5,-,TRBV2,12,-,TGTGCCAGTGGACCTTTCGAGGGGACCCAGTACTTC,CASGPFEGTQYF
TRBJ2-7,-,TRBV10-1,13,few,TGCGCCAGCAGTGACAGGGAATGGGGCGAGCAGTACTTC,CASSDREWGEQYF
TRBJ2-1,-,TRBV15,13,-,TGTGCCACCAGCAGAGCCCCCCGCGAGGAGCAGTTCTTC,CATSRAPREEQFF
TRBJ2-7,-,TRBV30,13,-,TGTGCCTCGAAGTCTGAAATGTTATACGAGCAGTACTTC,CASKSEMLYEQYF
TRBJ2-3,TRBD2,TRBV7-3,17,-,TGTGCCAGCAGCCCTAGCGGGAGCGACGCTAGCACAGATACGCAGTATTTT,CASSPSGSDASTDTQYF
TRBJ1-4,TRBD1,TRBV27,15,-,TGTGCCAGCAGTTTCACCGGGACAGGGGGCAAAAAACTGTTTTTT,CASSFTGTGGKKLFF
TRBJ2-7,TRBD2,TRBV6-5,15,once,TGTGCCAGCCAAGCTAGCGGGTGGGGGGTCTACGAGCAGTACTTC,CASQASGWGVYEQYF
TRBJ1-1,-,TRBV29-1,16,-,TGCAGCGTCCCCATGTCGGTGTGGGAGGGCGGGACTGAAGCTTTCTTT,CSVPMSVWEGGTEAFF
TRBJ2-3,-,TRBV19,14,-,TGTGCCAGTAGCCCGACAGCGGTGCCAGATACGCAGTATTTT,CASSPTAVPDTQYF
TRBJ1-2,-,TRBV30,15,-,TGTGCCTGGATAACGGGTTTGGGGCAGAGAGTAGGCTACACCTTC,CAWITGLGQRVGYTF
TRBJ2-7,TRBD1,TRBV27,16,-,TGTGCCAGCAGTCCACGGGACAGGGGCAAAACCTACGAGCAGTACTTC,CASSPRDRGKTYEQYF
TRBJ2-2,TRBD2,TRBV10-1,15,-,TGCGCCAGCAGTGAAAGCGGGACGAACACCGGGGAGCTGTTTTTT,CASSESGTNTGELFF
TRBJ2-3,TRBD2,TRBV18,17,-,TGTGCCAGCTCATCACGCCGGCTAGCGGGAGTGGAAGATACGCAGTATTTT,CASSSRRLAGVEDTQYF
TRBJ1-1,TRBD1,TRBV5-1,16,-,TGCGCCAGCAGCTTGGTTGCAGGGGGGTTGAACACTGAAGCTTTCTTT,CASSLVAGGLNTEAFF
TRBJ1-3,-,TRBV28,16,-,TGTGCCAGCACCAAAACTGGGAGGAGGGGTGGAAACACCATATATTTT,CASTKTGRRGGNTIYF
TRBJ1-1,-,TRBV28,13,-,TGTGCCAGCAGTTTAGCCCAGAACACTGAAGCTTTCTTT,CASSLAQNTEAFF
TRBJ2-1,-,TRBV9,15,-,TGTGCCAGCAGCCCAAGAGCTGGGTTTGGTAGTGAGCAGTTCTTC,CASSPRAGFGSEQFF
TRBJ1-2,-,TRBV28,11,-,TGTGCCAGCAGTTTACCCGATGGCTACACCTTC,CASSLPDGYTF
TRBJ2-1,-,TRBV7-9,14,-,TGTGCCAGCAGCTATAGGACAGCCTACAATGAGCAGTTCTTC,CASSYRTAYNEQFF
TRBJ2-5,-,TRBV7-9,13,-,TGTGCCAGCAGCTTTCAGGGATCAGAGACCCAGTACTTC,CASSFQGSETQYF
TRBJ2-3,-,TRBV4-3,13,-,TGCGCCAGCAGCCAACTCGGGGGAGATACGCAGTATTTT,CASSQLGGDTQYF